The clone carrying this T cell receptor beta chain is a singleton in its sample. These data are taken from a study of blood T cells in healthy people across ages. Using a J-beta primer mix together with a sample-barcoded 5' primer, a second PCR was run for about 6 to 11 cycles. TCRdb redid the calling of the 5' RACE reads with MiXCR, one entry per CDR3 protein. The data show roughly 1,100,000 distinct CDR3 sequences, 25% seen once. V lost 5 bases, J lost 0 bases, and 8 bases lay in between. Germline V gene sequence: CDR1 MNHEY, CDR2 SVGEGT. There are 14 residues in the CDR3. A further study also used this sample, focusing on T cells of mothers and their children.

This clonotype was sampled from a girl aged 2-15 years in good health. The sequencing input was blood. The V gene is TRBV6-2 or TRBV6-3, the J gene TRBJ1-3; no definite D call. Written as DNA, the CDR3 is TGTGCCAGCAGTAGGACGAGCTCTGGAAACACCATATATTTT. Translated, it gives CASSRTSSGNTIYF.